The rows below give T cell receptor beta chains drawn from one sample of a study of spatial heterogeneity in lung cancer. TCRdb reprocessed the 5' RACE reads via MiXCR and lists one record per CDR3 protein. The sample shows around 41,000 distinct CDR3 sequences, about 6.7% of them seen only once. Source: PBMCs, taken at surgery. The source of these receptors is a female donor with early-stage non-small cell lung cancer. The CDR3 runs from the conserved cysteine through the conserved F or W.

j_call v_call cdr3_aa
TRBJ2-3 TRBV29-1 CSVEMGQGTDTQYF
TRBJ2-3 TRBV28 CASSWTWASSTDTQYF
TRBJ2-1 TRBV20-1 CSALGGGRINEQFF
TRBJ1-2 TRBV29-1 CSVAGTGRYGYTF
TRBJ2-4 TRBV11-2 CASSLGGIQYF
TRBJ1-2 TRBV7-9 CASSLESYGYTF
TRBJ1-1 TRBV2 CASLFRSGTEAFF
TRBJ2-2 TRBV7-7 CASSLVLGNTGELFF
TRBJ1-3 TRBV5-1 CASSLAGLPSGNTIYF
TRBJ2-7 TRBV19 CASSIADRAYEQYF
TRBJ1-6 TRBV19 CASSRTGRNSPLHF
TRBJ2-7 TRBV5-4 CASSTSQGAVRHEQYF
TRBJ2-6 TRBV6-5 CASRPGQGLFGANVLTF
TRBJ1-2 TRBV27 CASSLQQGAYGYTF
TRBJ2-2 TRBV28 CASSSTWGQGRTGELFF
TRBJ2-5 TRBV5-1 CASSPTSTKETQYF
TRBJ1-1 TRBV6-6 CASSYSGAMNTEAFF
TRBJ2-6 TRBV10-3 CARPNWPGANVLTF
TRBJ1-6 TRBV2 CASSDGYSPLHF
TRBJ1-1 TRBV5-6 CASSLLELEAFF
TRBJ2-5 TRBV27 CASSAQGRGETQYF
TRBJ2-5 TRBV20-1 CSAPGTSLETQYF
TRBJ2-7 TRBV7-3 CASSLTGRVAPYEQYF
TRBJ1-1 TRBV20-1 CSANSGTGVSEAFF
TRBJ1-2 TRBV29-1 CSAGHDGGYTF
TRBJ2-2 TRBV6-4 CARFPGGTGATGELFF
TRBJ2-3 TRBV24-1 CATSDLRGDTQYF